The T cell receptor (beta chain) under discussion was sequenced for a study of Ad26.COV2.S vaccination and SARS-CoV-2 variants. Across the study: Once, or twice with 56 days between doses, Ad26.COV2.S was given intramuscularly.

The trim removed 2 bases at V and 6 bases at J, leaving 15 bases unmatched. The germline V gene has CDR1 SNHLY and CDR2 FYNNEI. This CDR3 contains 17 residues. Only in-frame clones appear in the TCRdb table, and some are missing; sequencing was by immunoSEQ multiplex PCR. The sample lists approximately 250,000 clones; about 83% were seen once. Treatment specified: 19 received Ad26.COV2.S at low or high dose, single or two shots; 5 received placebo; per-sample allocation not given. Collection of samples fell on day 63 after the first vaccine or placebo injection. The rearrangement uses TRBV2 and TRBJ2-5; 7 positions agree with TRBD2. Material: peripheral blood, obtained in a trial of Ad26.COV2.S vaccine versus placebo. This TCR came from a person between 18 and 65 years old who received the Ad26.COV2.S COVID-19 vaccine or a placebo. DNA of the CDR3: TGTGCCAGCAGTGAAACGGGCCCCGGTGTCGGGGGGAAGACCCAGTACTTC. It translates to CASSETGPGVGGKTQYF.